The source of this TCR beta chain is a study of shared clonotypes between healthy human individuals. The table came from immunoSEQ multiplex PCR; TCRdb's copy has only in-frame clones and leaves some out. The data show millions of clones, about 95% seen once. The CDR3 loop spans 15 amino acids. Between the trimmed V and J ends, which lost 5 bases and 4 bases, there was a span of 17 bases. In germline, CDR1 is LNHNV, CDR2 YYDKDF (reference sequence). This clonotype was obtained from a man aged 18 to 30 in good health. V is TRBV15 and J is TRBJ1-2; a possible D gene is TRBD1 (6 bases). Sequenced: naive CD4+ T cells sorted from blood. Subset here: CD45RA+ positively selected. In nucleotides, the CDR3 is TGTGCCACCAGCCCTCAGGGGACTTGGGGCTATGGCTACACCTTC. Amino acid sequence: CATSPQGTWGYGYTF.